Below are 2 T cell receptor beta chains sequenced from a single sample in a study of blood T cell repertoires in COVID-19. Clones were sequenced by immunoSEQ multiplex PCR, and TCRdb holds only the in-frame ones, with some missing. The repertoire holds around 100,000 clones, with roughly 88% as singletons. Source material: peripheral blood. The receptors shown here come from a human donor in a cohort sampled during active COVID-19.

This chain uses TRBV2 with TRBJ2-2; 13 positions agree with TRBD2. Germline values: CDR1 SNHLY, CDR2 FYNNEI. V was clipped by 7 bases and J by 5 bases; unmatched bases: 7. This CDR3 has 16 amino acids. The CDR3 DNA sequence: TGTGCCAGCACTAGGACTAGCGGGAGCCGGACCGGGGAGCTGTTTTTT. It specifies CASTRTSGSRTGELFF.

This rearrangement joins TRBV27 to TRBJ1-4, with 7 nucleotides matching TRBD1. Germline V CDR1 and CDR2: MNHEY, SMNVEV (reference sequence). J gave up 4 bases and V 6 bases, and 5 bases lay outside the gene matches. The CDR3 is 14 residues long. CDR3 residues: CASRVNRGNEKLFF. CDR3 DNA sequence: TGTGCCAGCAGAGTAAACAGGGGTAATGAAAAACTGTTTTTT.